The clone carrying this T cell receptor beta chain occurred a few times. TCRdb re-called the 5' RACE reads with MiXCR, one entry per CDR3 protein. The table lists 310,000 or so distinct CDR3 sequences, around 3.6% of them singletons. The data stem from a study of T cells after yellow fever vaccination. The sequencing used PBMCs, collected on the day of the yellow fever booster vaccination. This TCR was recovered from a man aged 18 to 29 who received the YFV17D yellow fever vaccine.

Here the CDR3 reads CASSIQGQGGYTF. The CDR3, as DNA: TGTGCCAGCAGTATCCAGGGTCAGGGCGGCTACACCTTC. The chain carries TRBV7-2 and TRBJ1-2, with D possibly being TRBD1 (5 bases). CDR3 length: 13 amino acids. Trimming shortened V by 6 bases and J by 8 bases, and 16 bases separated the two germline ends. Germline V CDR1 and CDR2: SGHTA, FQGNSA.